What follows are 32 T cell receptor beta chains derived from one specimen sequenced in a study of T-cell reconstitution after alpha-beta-depleted transplantation in children. For TCRbeta, the library was prepared with unique molecular identifiers. TCRdb ran MiXCR on the PCR reads and lists one entry per CDR3 protein. The sample yields 100,000 or so distinct CDR3 sequences, roughly 7.6% seen once. Specimen: PBMCs, collected before TCRalphabeta/CD19-depleted stem cell transplant. Receptors originate from a boy aged 2-9 years with acute lymphoblastic leukemia, due to receive a stem cell transplant.

Details on this clonotype: This may be a read error: a much more frequent sequence differs by one nucleotide. The chain joins TRBV12-3 or TRBV12-4 to TRBJ2-1; D assignment may be TRBD1 or TRBD2 (5 bases each). The CDR3 loop spans 14 amino acids. The CDR3 spells CASSSSGPYYEQFF. The CDR3 DNA is TGTGCCAGCAGTTCCTCGGGACCCTACTATGAGCAGTTCTTC.

Comments on this clonotype: A read error is possible here, since a much larger clone lies one base away. V gene TRBV20-1 combines with J gene TRBJ2-1; 10 bases line up with TRBD2. This CDR3 spans 16 amino acids. The V gene's germline CDR1 is DFQATT and CDR2 SNEGSKA (reference sequence). CDR3 sequence reads: CCARDSGAGGFHEQFF. For the CDR3, the DNA is TGCTGTGCTAGAGATTCGGGAGCGGGGGGGTTTCATGAGCAGTTCTTC.

The table lists this clonotype with many counts. CDR3: CASSFPLQSFSGNTIYF. The CDR3 DNA reads as TGTGCCAGCAGTTTCCCACTACAGTCCTTCTCTGGAAACACCATATATTTT. This rearrangement joins TRBV28 to TRBJ1-3, with D unclear. CDR3 size: 17 residues. Germline V gene sequence: CDR1 MDHEN, CDR2 SYDVKM. Between the trimmed V and J ends, which lost 3 bases and 0 bases, there was a span of 15 bases.

The V and J genes are TRBV7-2 and TRBJ2-5; TRBD2 matches at 8 bases. Germline-derived CDR1 and CDR2 are SGHTA and FQGNSA. There are 14 residues in the CDR3. V shed 6 bases and J 5 bases; nucleotides not matched to a gene: 8. The CDR3 region has the DNA TGTGCCAGCAGTGAGCGGGGGCCCGTGGAGACCCAGTACTTC. Residues: CASSERGPVETQYF.

On this clonotype itself: This may come from a read error, since a much larger clone is one base off. The chain uses TRBV3-1 and TRBJ2-1, with 7 nucleotides matching TRBD2. This CDR3 is 13 amino acids long. V dropped 6 bases and J dropped 8; count of bases not matched to a gene: 7. Germline lookup yields CDR1 LGHDT and CDR2 YNNKEL (reference sequence). Here the CDR3 reads CASRASGDYEQFF. In DNA form, the CDR3 reads TGTGCCAGCAGGGCTAGCGGAGACTATGAGCAGTTCTTC.

This rearrangement joins TRBV20-1 to TRBJ1-1, with D possibly TRBD1 on 6 matching bases. The CDR3 extends over 14 amino acids. The V gene lost 3 bases and the J gene lost 1 base, with 12 bases spanning the gap. Germline V gene lookup returns CDR1 DFQATT and CDR2 SNEGSKA (reference sequence). The chain's CDR3 is CSARAGQANTEAFF. For the CDR3, the DNA is TGCAGTGCTAGGGCGGGACAAGCGAACACTGAAGCTTTCTTT.

The V gene is TRBV5-1, the J gene TRBJ2-7, with 8 bases that match TRBD1. Germline lookup yields CDR1 SGHRS and CDR2 YFSETQ. This CDR3 is built from 15 residues. The ends lost 5 bases at V and 4 bases at J; junction bases unmatched: 11. The DNA of the CDR3 is TGCGCCAGCAGAGGAAGCAGGGGGCCTCTGTACGAGCAGTACTTC. Residues: CASRGSRGPLYEQYF.

In regard to this clonotype: This sequence may be a read error, since a much larger clone differs from it by one base. The chain couples TRBV5-1 to TRBJ1-4; D may be TRBD1 (5 bases). This CDR3 is 14 amino acids long. Germline values: CDR1 SGHRS, CDR2 YFSETQ. CDR3 residues: CASSLGRVGEKLYF. The CDR3 region has the DNA TGCGCCAGCAGCTTGGGCAGGGTTGGCGAAAAACTGTATTTT.

There are many counts of this clonotype. The chain uses TRBV5-1 and TRBJ1-4; D remains ambiguous. The germline V gene encodes CDR1 SGHRS and CDR2 YFSETQ. This CDR3 is 13 amino acids long. V was shortened by 0 bases and J by 2 bases, with 2 bases between the two germline ends. This chain's CDR3 is CASSLDTNEKLFF. In DNA form, the CDR3 reads TGCGCCAGCAGCTTGGACACTAATGAAAAACTGTTTTTT. The complete variable domain, with remaining parts taken from reference TRBV5-1 and TRBJ1-4, reads KAGVTQTPRYLIKTRGQQVTLSCSPISGHRSVSWYQQTPGQGLQFLFEYFSETQRNKGNFPGRFSGRQFSNSRSEMNVSTLELGDSALYLCASSLDTNEKLFFGSGTQLSVL.

In this sample, this clonotype turned up many times. The chain employs TRBV5-1 and TRBJ1-1; TRBD1 matches at 7 bases. CDR1 and CDR2 (germline): SGHRS, YFSETQ. V was clipped by 4 bases and J by 5 bases; unmatched bases: 11. The CDR3 is made up of 15 amino acids. The CDR3 bases are TGCGCCAGCAGCACCCTGACAGGGACTGAAACTGAAGCTTTCTTT. Residues: CASSTLTGTETEAFF.

This clonotype was recorded many times. The chain has TRBV5-1 and TRBJ1-6, with D perhaps matching TRBD1 (6 bases). Germline-derived CDR1 and CDR2 are SGHRS and YFSETQ. The CDR3 loop spans 14 amino acids. V was trimmed by 1 base and J by 5 bases, leaving 7 bases between them. The CDR3 coding sequence is TGCGCCAGCAGCTTGTACAGGGATAATTCACCCCTCCACTTT. Residues: CASSLYRDNSPLHF.

Ten or more counts support this clonotype. CDR3 bases: TGTGCCAGCAGCTTACCCGGGAGGGCCTACGAGCAGTACTTC. It encodes CASSLPGRAYEQYF. This chain joins TRBV7-2 and TRBJ2-7; TRBD2 matches 8 bases. The CDR3 covers 14 residues. Germline V lookup: CDR1 SGHTA, CDR2 FQGNSA. The trim removed 2 bases at V and 2 bases at J, leaving 2 bases unmatched.

The V call is TRBV6-1, the J call TRBJ1-2, with 12 bases matching TRBD1. Germline loops: CDR1 MNHNS, CDR2 SASEGT. V shed 8 bases, J shed 7 bases, and the junction held 8 bases outside the gene matches. The CDR3 consists of 14 residues. The CDR3 DNA is TGTGCCAGCCTTCCGGGACAGGGGGCGCGTGGCTACACCTTC. Its translation is CASLPGQGARGYTF.

This clonotype was counted at least ten times. V and J are TRBV25-1 and TRBJ2-3; 9 positions agree with TRBD2. Germline CDR1 reads MGHDK; CDR2 reads SYGVNS. With V trimmed by 5 bases and J by 6 bases, 9 bases remained unmatched. This CDR3 region has 15 residues. CDR3 residues: CASSLRGGLWDTQYF. Written as DNA, the CDR3 is TGTGCCAGCAGTTTGCGGGGGGGCCTGTGGGATACGCAGTATTTT.

There are many counts of this clonotype. V gene TRBV20-1 combines with J gene TRBJ1-5; TRBD1 might be the D (6 bases). Germline lookup yields CDR1 DFQATT and CDR2 SNEGSKA (reference sequence). V was cut by 0 bases and J by 5 bases, with 17 bases left in between. The CDR3 is 16 amino acids. CDR3 in DNA: TGCAGTGCTAGAGATTGGGGCAGGGGAGGATATCAGCCCCAGCATTTT. Encoded protein: CSARDWGRGGYQPQHF.

The chain is built from TRBV12-3 or TRBV12-4 and TRBJ2-2, with D perhaps matching TRBD1 or TRBD2 (6 bases each). There are 12 residues in the CDR3. V was clipped by 8 bases and J by 4 bases, with 8 bases between them. The CDR3 nucleotides are TGTGCCAGCCGGGGGCTCACCGGGGAGCTGTTTTTT. It yields the protein CASRGLTGELFF.

Ten or more counts support this clonotype. The chain employs TRBV7-9 and TRBJ2-7; 7 bases match TRBD1. Germline loops: CDR1 SEHNR, CDR2 FQNEAQ (reference sequence). V was pared by 5 bases and J by 5 bases, with 9 bases of the junction left unmatched. This CDR3 region has 14 residues. The DNA of the CDR3 is TGTGCCAGCAGCCCCACAGGGGTGATCAACGAGCAGTACTTC. Its translation: CASSPTGVINEQYF.

This clonotype was recorded a few times. This chain joins TRBV20-1 and TRBJ2-3, with 7 bases lining up with TRBD1. There are 14 residues in the CDR3. Germline-derived CDR1 and CDR2 are DFQATT and SNEGSKA (reference sequence). Unmatched junction bases numbered 6, after V lost 5 bases and J lost 1 base. For the CDR3, the DNA is TGCAGTGCTCGACAGGGTGACGGCACAGATACGCAGTATTTT. Protein product: CSARQGDGTDTQYF.

This clonotype appeared a few times. The chain combines TRBV20-1 with TRBJ2-2, with D unclear. The CDR3 covers 11 residues. Germline assignment: CDR1 DFQATT and CDR2 SNEGSKA (reference sequence). Trimming took off 2 bases at V and 6 bases at J, with 4 bases between the two ends. CDR3 sequence reads: CSARIAGELFF. For the CDR3, the DNA is TGCAGTGCTAGAATAGCCGGGGAGCTGTTTTTT.

The sample holds many counts of this clonotype. The chain combines TRBV12-3 or TRBV12-4 with TRBJ1-6; possibly TRBD1 for D (6 bases). V was pared by 1 base and J by 9 bases, with 13 bases between. The CDR3 sequence is 15 residues long. CDR3 region: CASSLGGGSSSPLHF. Written as DNA, the CDR3 is TGTGCCAGCAGTTTAGGTGGGGGCTCGAGTTCACCCCTCCACTTT.

This clonotype occurred many times. The V and J genes are TRBV5-1 and TRBJ2-3; D is uncertain. Germline CDR1 is SGHRS and CDR2 is YFSETQ. The CDR3 has 12 residues. Trimming took off 1 base at V and 4 bases at J, with 4 bases between the two ends. CDR3 nucleotides: TGCGCCAGCAGCTTGTCATCAGATACGCAGTATTTT. It yields the protein CASSLSSDTQYF. The full variable domain, with the rest looked up from reference TRBV5-1 and TRBJ2-3, is KAGVTQTPRYLIKTRGQQVTLSCSPISGHRSVSWYQQTPGQGLQFLFEYFSETQRNKGNFPGRFSGRQFSNSRSEMNVSTLELGDSALYLCASSLSSDTQYFGPGTRLTVL.

In this sample, this clonotype turned up many times. V gene TRBV27 combines with J gene TRBJ2-5; TRBD1 matches 7 bases. Germline loops: CDR1 MNHEY, CDR2 SMNVEV (reference sequence). This CDR3 has 16 residues. V trimming: 2 bases; J trimming: 4 bases; junction bases outside the gene matches: 10. CDR3 loop: CASSLTGQGVGETQYF. In DNA form, the CDR3 reads TGTGCCAGCAGTTTAACGGGGCAGGGGGTTGGAGAGACCCAGTACTTC.

The J gene is TRBJ1-5, the V gene TRBV20-1; D perhaps matches TRBD1 (6 bases). The CDR3 is 13 amino acids. Trimming stripped 3 bases from V and 4 bases from J, with 10 bases between. Germline CDR1 DFQATT, CDR2 SNEGSKA (reference sequence). CDR3: CSARTGANQPQHF. The CDR3 bases are TGCAGTGCTAGGACAGGAGCTAATCAGCCCCAGCATTTT.

This clonotype was observed a handful of times. The CDR3 coding sequence is TGTGCCAGCAGTGAGTTAGACAGGGGTGGTTACAATGAGCAGTTCTTC. Amino acid sequence: CASSELDRGGYNEQFF. This chain joins TRBV25-1 and TRBJ2-1, with TRBD1 matching over 8 bases. After removal of 3 bases from V and 4 bases from J, the junction contained 8 bases not matched to a gene. Germline lookup yields CDR1 MGHDK and CDR2 SYGVNS. The CDR3 contains 16 residues.

This clonotype has ten or more counts. The chain has TRBV27 and TRBJ1-2; 8 bases match TRBD1. The CDR3 length is 15 residues. J was trimmed by 8 bases and V by 0 bases; bases with no gene match: 8. Per the germline V gene, CDR1 is MNHEY and CDR2 is SMNVEV (reference sequence). The CDR3: CASSLSPDRVGGYTF. CDR3 sequence (DNA): TGTGCCAGCAGTTTATCCCCGGACAGGGTAGGCGGCTACACCTTC.

In its sample, this clonotype was seen many times. The chain has TRBV4-3 and TRBJ2-5; TRBD2 aligns across 7 bases. The trim removed 0 bases at V and 1 base at J, leaving 2 bases unmatched. This CDR3 has 15 amino acids. Germline assignment: CDR1 LGHNA and CDR2 YSLEER. The CDR3 region has the DNA TGCGCCAGCAGCCAAGACGGGGGGTCCCAAGAGACCCAGTACTTC. Residues: CASSQDGGSQETQYF.

The gene calls are TRBV12-3 or TRBV12-4 and TRBJ1-3; no definite D call. The germline V and J ends were trimmed by 3 bases and 6 bases, with 9 bases remaining between them. This CDR3 region has 13 residues. The CDR3 DNA sequence: TGTGCCAGCAGTTTCGCAGACCTAAACACCATATATTTT. This translates into CASSFADLNTIYF.

This clonotype has more than one count but fewer than ten. V and J are TRBV7-2 and TRBJ2-1, with 9 bases fitting TRBD2. Trimming cost V 2 bases and J 14 bases; bases outside gene matches: 4. Germline CDR1 reads SGHTA; CDR2 reads FQGNSA. CDR3 length: 12 amino acids. The DNA of the CDR3 is TGTGCCAGCAGCTTATCCGGGACTAGCAAGTTCTTC. Protein product: CASSLSGTSKFF.

In regard to this clonotype: An end of the junction differs from the germline gene, which may be a read error. The chain has TRBV20-1 and TRBJ2-7; D is possibly TRBD1 or TRBD2 (5 bases each). This CDR3 has 11 residues. CDR1 DFQATT and CDR2 SNEGSKA come from the germline V gene (reference sequence). CDR3 residues: CSARPSPGPIF. DNA of the CDR3: TGCAGTGCTAGGCCCTCCCCGGGACCCATCTTC.

At least ten counts were recorded for this clonotype. The chain couples TRBV12-3 or TRBV12-4 to TRBJ2-2; D not resolved. The V end lost 4 bases, the J end lost 6 bases, and 3 bases lay between the germline ends. CDR3 length: 11 amino acids. The CDR3 protein is CASSYPGELFF. The DNA of the CDR3 is TGTGCCAGCAGTTATCCCGGGGAGCTGTTTTTT.

This clonotype was observed many times. CDR3 nucleotide sequence: TGCAGCGTTTTTTTTTGGGACAGGGGTATCACAGATACGCAGTATTTT. Amino acid sequence: CSVFFWDRGITDTQYF. V and J are TRBV29-1 and TRBJ2-3; TRBD1 agrees at 10 bases. Germline values: CDR1 SQVTM, CDR2 ANQGSEA. With V trimmed by 5 bases and J by 2 bases, 10 bases remained unmatched. This CDR3 has 16 amino acids.

This clonotype is deemed medium-sized (0.01 to 0.1%). The rearrangement joins TRBV20-1 to TRBJ2-7; 7 bases map to TRBD1. The junction had 8 bases not matched to a gene; V was cut back by 5 bases and J by 4 bases. From germline, CDR1 is DFQATT and CDR2 SNEGSKA (reference sequence). This CDR3 is 13 amino acids long. CDR3 coding DNA: TGCAGTGCTGAATGGGACAGCATTTACGAGCAGTACTTC. This gives the protein CSAEWDSIYEQYF.